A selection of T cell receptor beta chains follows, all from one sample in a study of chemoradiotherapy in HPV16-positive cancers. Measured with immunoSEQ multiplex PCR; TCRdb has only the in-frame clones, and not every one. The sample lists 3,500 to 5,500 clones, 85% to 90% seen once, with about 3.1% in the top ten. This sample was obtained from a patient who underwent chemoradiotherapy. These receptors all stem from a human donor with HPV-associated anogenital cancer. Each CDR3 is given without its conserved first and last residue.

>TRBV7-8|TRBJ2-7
ASSFGGSSYEQY
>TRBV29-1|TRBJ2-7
SVGGDSSYEQY
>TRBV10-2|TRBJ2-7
ASSVRSTYEQY
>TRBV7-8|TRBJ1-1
ASSSGHGTEAF
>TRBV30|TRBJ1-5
AWSPETGRSNQPQH
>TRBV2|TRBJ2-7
ASSRVRGGAPNFPREQY
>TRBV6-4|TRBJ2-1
ASSPGTSGRLNEQF
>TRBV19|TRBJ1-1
ASSKQKDRATEAF
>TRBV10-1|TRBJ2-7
ASSPGQHQSDEQY
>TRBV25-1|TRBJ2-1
ASSDPRAGYNEQF
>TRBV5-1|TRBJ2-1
ASSLDPSRKF
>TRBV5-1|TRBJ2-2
ASSLGRGTGATGELF
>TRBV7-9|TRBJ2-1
ASSQDSYNEQF
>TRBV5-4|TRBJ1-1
ASSLQGNKNTEAF
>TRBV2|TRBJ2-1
ASSERTTGSSEQF
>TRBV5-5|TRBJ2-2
ASSGVRGYTGELF
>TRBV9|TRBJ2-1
ASSVVTPGNEQF
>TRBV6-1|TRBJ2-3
ASSPSGTRSDTQY
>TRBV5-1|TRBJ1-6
ASSPGQGGGSLH
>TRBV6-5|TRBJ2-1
ASNVGAGRGEQF
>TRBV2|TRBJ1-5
ASSDIGGHQPQH
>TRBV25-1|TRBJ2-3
ASSDPKYRSASTDTQY
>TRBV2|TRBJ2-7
ASSQVDEQY
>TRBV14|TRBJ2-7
ASSLTGQGHYEQY
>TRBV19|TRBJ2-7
ATEETGRSGGQY
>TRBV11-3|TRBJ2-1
ASSPGVAGAGNNEQF
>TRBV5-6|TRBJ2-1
ASSLAGVSSYNEQF
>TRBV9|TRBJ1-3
ASSGEASGNTIY
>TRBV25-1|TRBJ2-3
ASTTRLSTDTQY
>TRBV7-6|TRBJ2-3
ASSGGGLAGAQDTQY
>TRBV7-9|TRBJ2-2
ASTLSGVNTGELF
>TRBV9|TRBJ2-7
ASSEGQGAYEQY
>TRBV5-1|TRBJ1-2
ASSPGTTQGYT
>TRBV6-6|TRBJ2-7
ASGTGAYEQY
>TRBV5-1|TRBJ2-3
ASSLVGTSGRSTDTQY
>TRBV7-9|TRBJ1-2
ALEESNYGYT
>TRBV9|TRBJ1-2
ASSGPGRGYGYT
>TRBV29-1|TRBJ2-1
SVWAGTSGIGEQF
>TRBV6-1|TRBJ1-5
ASSEILGDAGQPQH
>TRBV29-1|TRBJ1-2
SVRQGGYGYT
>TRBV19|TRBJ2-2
ASSRGLAGGNTGELF
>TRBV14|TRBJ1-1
ASSRLGGGDTEAF
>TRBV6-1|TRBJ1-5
ASSVISGGSVGGQPQH